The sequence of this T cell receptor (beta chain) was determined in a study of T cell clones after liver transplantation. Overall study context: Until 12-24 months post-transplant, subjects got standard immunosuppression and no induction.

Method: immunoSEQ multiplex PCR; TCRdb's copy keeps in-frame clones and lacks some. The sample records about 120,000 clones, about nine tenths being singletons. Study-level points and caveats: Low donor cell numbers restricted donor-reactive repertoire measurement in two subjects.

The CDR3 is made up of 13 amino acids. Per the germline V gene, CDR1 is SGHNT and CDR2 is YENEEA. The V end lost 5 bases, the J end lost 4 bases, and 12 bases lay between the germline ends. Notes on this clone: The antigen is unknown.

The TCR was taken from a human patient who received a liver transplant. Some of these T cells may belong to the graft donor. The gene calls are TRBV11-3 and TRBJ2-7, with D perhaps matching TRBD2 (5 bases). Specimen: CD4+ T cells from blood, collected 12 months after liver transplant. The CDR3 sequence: CASSQPPGYEQYF. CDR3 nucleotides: TGTGCCAGCAGCCAGCCGCCGGGGTACGAGCAGTACTTC.